The clone carrying this TCR beta chain was observed many times. Its cognate antigen is unknown. The data originate from a study of molecular identifiers for immune sequencing clone quantification. Previously reported methods and listed TCR primers produced the bulk TCR libraries. MiXCR was run by TCRdb on the PCR reads, yielding one entry per CDR3 protein. Counted here are approximately 550,000 distinct CDR3 sequences, around 23% occurring once; the ten biggest clones make up around 0.79%. Germline trimming cut 5 bases from V and 3 bases from J; bases unmatched to any gene: 12. Germline CDR1 reads DFQATT; CDR2 reads SNEGSKA (reference sequence). The length of the CDR3 is 16 residues. Sorting isolated naive CD8 T cells as CD8+CD4-CCR7+CD45RA+ events. Whole-study findings and limits: Sizes of highly expanded clones could be underestimated through identical TCRs sharing a barcode. Whereas naive cells kept under 1% of molecules in clones above 20 RNA copies, such clones held over 97% in effectors.

The sequenced sample was naive CD8+ T cells from blood, with Jurkat cell RNA spiked in. Sample subset: FACS-sorted CD8+CD4-CCR7+CD45RA+ naive T cells. This chain links TRBV20-1 with TRBJ1-5; 8 bases fit TRBD1. The receptor was isolated from a human donor in good health. Some libraries in this study had Jurkat cell RNA spiked in. The CDR3 DNA reads TGCAGTGCTGGGGCATTTGGACAGGGCCCCAATCAGCCCCAGCATTTT. Residues: CSAGAFGQGPNQPQHF.